This T cell receptor (beta chain) was profiled in a study of T cell repertoires in cytomegalovirus infection. TCRdb called the reads again in MiXCR, with one record for every CDR3 protein. The sample contains 700,000 to 900,000 distinct CDR3 sequences, 25% to 30% of which appear only once. This clonotype was found many times. Its antigen is unknown. CDR1 is SEHNR and CDR2 is FQNEAQ in the germline V gene (reference sequence). This CDR3 is built from 12 residues. With 5 bases removed from V and 4 bases from J, the gap between germline ends came to 7 bases. The specimen was cultured CD8+ T cells from PBMCs, collected from culture after CMV antigen stimulation. The genes are TRBV7-9 and TRBJ2-3; D unclear. The clonotype comes from a human donor in good health (CMV status not recorded). Some clones in this sample may be carry-over from other donors' samples. The CDR3 DNA reads TGTGCCAGCAGCCCGGGTCCAGATACGCAGTATTTT. Protein product: CASSPGPDTQYF. Supplemented by reference TRBV7-9 and TRBJ2-3, the full variable domain reads DTGVSQNPRHKITKRGQNVTFRCDPISEHNRLYWYRQTLGQGPEFLTYFQNEAQLEKSRLLSDRFSAERPKGSFSTLEIQRTEQGDSAMYLCASSPGPDTQYFGPGTRLTVL.